The 6 T cell receptor beta chains below all came from one sample that was sequenced in a study of T cells expressing NK-cell markers (dated by TCRdb to the early 2020s). Library creation used 5' RACE. TCRdb lists the instrument as Illumina HiSeq 2000. TCRdb reprocessed the reads and lists each CDR3 protein sequence as a single entry, with no DNA. The data table for this sample lists about 380,000 distinct CDR3 sequences. The biggest ten clones account for 4% to 6.5% of the sample. The specimen was blood T cells: a sorted CD56 or NKG2C T cell subset, CD4+ or CD8+ T cells, or bulk PBMC T cells (not recorded which). The receptors stem from a man aged 18-69 years in good health.

This chain links TRBV20-1 with TRBJ2-3; TCRdb outputs TRBD2, but without DNA this stays unchecked. The CDR3 has 18 amino acids. CDR1 and CDR2 from the germline V gene are DFQATT and SNEGSKA (reference sequence). The CDR3 sequence is CSAGSSASGDTHTDTQYF.

The rearrangement links TRBV20-1 to TRBJ2-1; without DNA, the TCRdb call of TRBD2 cannot be checked. The CDR3 is made up of 17 amino acids. The germline V gene has CDR1 DFQATT and CDR2 SNEGSKA (reference sequence). CDR3 residues: CSASTGTSGGHYNEQFF.

V usage is TRBV5-6 and J usage is TRBJ2-2; there is no DNA to check the TCRdb D call of TRBD1. Germline V gene lookup returns CDR1 SGHDT and CDR2 YYEEEE. The CDR3 is 16 amino acids. This CDR3 is CASSETWGLYTGELFF.

V and J are TRBV28 and TRBJ1-4; there is no DNA to check the TCRdb D call of TRBD1. Germline lookup yields CDR1 MDHEN and CDR2 SYDVKM. This CDR3 has 15 residues. The CDR3 loop reads CASSRLGEGYEKLFF.

CDR3 loop: CASSYGLPSGNTIYF. The chain has TRBV9 and TRBJ1-3. In germline, CDR1 is SGDLS, CDR2 YYNGEE. The CDR3 consists of 15 residues.

This chain uses TRBV11-3 with TRBJ2-3; TCRdb selects TRBD1, and the lack of DNA leaves this call unchecked. The V gene's germline CDR1 is SGHNT and CDR2 YENEEA. The CDR3 runs to 16 residues. The CDR3 here is CASSPGLQRVGDTQYF.